This TCR beta chain was identified during a study of beta chain features in type 1 diabetes. Study outcomes and limitations: There were fewer insertions and more deletions at the VDJ junctions of type 1 diabetes patients. The naive, central memory and Treg TCRB repertoires of patients appeared to be more similar to one another than those of healthy donors. Type 1 diabetes patients showed a moderate but significant shortening of TCRB CDR3s in all four CD4+ subsets.

Isolated RNA was reverse transcribed in full, so expressed TCRB transcripts were sequenced. Clones were read by immunoSEQ multiplex PCR, and TCRdb kept only the in-frame ones, dropping some. The data contain roughly 150,000 clones, 6.5% to 9.5% of them seen just once; the ten biggest clones take up roughly 0.97%. The CDR3 contains 15 residues. The V gene end was trimmed by 5 bases and the J gene end by 3 bases; junction bases not matched to a gene: 5. The germline V gene encodes CDR1 SGHVS and CDR2 FNYEAQ. This clone was seen repeatedly, ten times or more. Its specificity is unknown. By way of CD45RO/CCR7/CD25/CD127/CD95/CD27, the CD4+ regulatory, stem cell-like memory, central memory and naive cells were sorted.

The chain has TRBV7-6 and TRBJ2-3, with TRBD2 matching 10 bases. The specimen sequenced was central memory CD4+ T cells from blood. The receptor was derived from a middle-aged woman with type 1 diabetes. The CDR3 DNA reads as TGTGCCAGCAGCCTAAATAGCGGGGGGACAGATACGCAGTATTTT. Amino acids: CASSLNSGGTDTQYF.